This TCR beta chain originates from a study of blood T cell repertoires in COVID-19. Study details: Sites across the United States, Italy and Spain contributed samples from acute and convalescent COVID-19.

V lost 4 bases and J lost 0, with 7 bases in between. Germline CDR1 and CDR2: SGDLS and YYNGEE. The CDR3 is 13 residues long. Authors' analysis steps: Nucleated cell counts were estimated from reference gene primer amplification. The assay was immunoSEQ multiplex PCR, and TCRdb's table has in-frame clones only and misses some. The DNA was the basis for D and trimming; V, J and clone size are from that table. This sample yields some 15,000 clones, of which 88% are seen a single time; 29% belongs to the top ten. The sequenced sample consisted of peripheral blood. The receptor's source is a human donor in a cohort sampled during active COVID-19. The genes are TRBV9 and TRBJ1-1; D gene uncertain. CDR3 sequence reads: CASSSFVNTEAFF. The CDR3 nucleotides are TGTGCCAGCAGCTCGTTCGTGAACACTGAAGCTTTCTTT.